This TCR beta chain was found in a study of cytomegalovirus exposure and HLA in healthy donors. Study-level results: In vitro work confirmed that a few CMV-associated chains recognize CMV antigens. Cytomegalovirus status was reportedly diagnosed by the classifier with high sensitivity and specificity. That first-cohort TCR clusters tended to co-occur in the 95 to 150 validation repertoires was found in a later analysis. The study found most TCR sequences rare, yet found some public TCRs in many donors.

The junction had 3 bases not matched to a gene; V was cut back by 0 bases and J by 6 bases. Germline V gene sequence: CDR1 KGHSH, CDR2 LQKENI. The CDR3 is 16 residues long. About this clone itself: Its antigen is unknown.

Using immunoSEQ multiplex PCR, the repertoire was profiled, and TCRdb retains in-frame clones only, with some absent. The sample has about 160,000 clones; 84% are singletons. The chain recombines TRBV18 with TRBJ2-1, with 12 bases identical to TRBD2. Input material: PBMCs. The TCR comes from a young man in good health and CMV-seropositive. The CDR3 bases are TGTGCCAGCTCACCACCGTCTAGCGGGGGGGCCAATGAGCAGTTCTTC. It translates to CASSPPSSGGANEQFF.